This is a list of T cell receptor beta chains from one sample in a study of blood T cell repertoires in COVID-19. Method: immunoSEQ multiplex PCR; TCRdb's copy keeps in-frame clones and lacks some. The sample lists approximately 14,000 clones, approximately 87% occurring once. The sample comprised peripheral blood. These receptors were taken from a man between 40 and 49 years old with active or convalescent COVID-19. CDR3s include the opening cysteine and the closing phenylalanine or tryptophan. D genes are given only for firm matches. Some rows mark clone size as missing; the rest say once, few, many or name a class of expanded clone.

v_call	clone_size	d_call	j_call	cdr3_aa	cdr3_nt
TRBV10-2	-	-	TRBJ2-2	CASSDFPVPGGELFF	TGCGCCAGCAGTGACTTCCCAGTTCCTGGCGGGGAGCTGTTTTTT
TRBV6-5	few	-	TRBJ2-1	CASSYEGTGNNEQFF	TGTGCCAGCAGTTACGAAGGAACAGGGAACAATGAGCAGTTCTTC
TRBV5-1	once	-	TRBJ1-4	CASSLMGGATNEKLFF	TGCGCCAGCAGCTTGATGGGGGGAGCAACTAATGAAAAACTGTTTTTT
TRBV14	once	TRBD1	TRBJ1-6	CASSWTGNSPLHF	TGTGCCAGCAGCTGGACAGGGAATTCACCCCTCCACTTT
TRBV6-5	-	TRBD1	TRBJ2-7	CASSWDRGYEQYF	TGTGCCAGCAGTTGGGACAGGGGGTACGAGCAGTACTTC
TRBV7-2	-	-	TRBJ1-4	CASSGPGRGEREKLFF	TGTGCCAGCAGCGGGCCCGGGAGGGGGGAACGAGAAAAACTGTTTTTT
TRBV6-5	-	-	TRBJ2-1	CASSNRGSSYNEQFF	TGTGCCAGCAGTAACCGGGGGTCCTCCTACAATGAGCAGTTCTTC
TRBV18	few	TRBD1	TRBJ1-5	CASSPPGTGGNQPQHF	TGTGCCAGCTCACCACCGGGGACAGGTGGGAATCAGCCCCAGCATTTT
TRBV7-9	-	TRBD1	TRBJ2-3	CASSFPTGEVADTQYF	TGTGCCAGCAGCTTTCCGACAGGGGAAGTGGCAGATACGCAGTATTTT
TRBV4-1	-	-	TRBJ1-6	CASSQEARGSPLHF	TGCGCCAGCAGCCAAGAGGCCCGAGGTTCACCCCTCCACTTT
TRBV6-5	-	TRBD1	TRBJ1-6	CASSPGQESSPLHF	TGTGCCAGCTCCCCGGGACAGGAAAGCTCACCCCTCCACTTT
TRBV5-1	-	TRBD2	TRBJ2-1	CASSLTSGGRGNEQFF	TGCGCCAGCAGCTTGACTAGCGGGGGACGGGGCAATGAGCAGTTCTTC
TRBV27	-	-	TRBJ1-2	CASSFPRAERDGYTF	TGTGCCAGCAGTTTCCCCCGAGCCGAACGGGATGGCTACACCTTC
TRBV9	-	-	TRBJ2-3	CASSDTGGHDTQYF	TGTGCCAGCAGCGATACGGGGGGCCACGATACGCAGTATTTT
TRBV12-3/TRBV12-4	few	TRBD1	TRBJ1-2	CASSEGQVYGYTF	TGTGCCAGCAGTGAGGGACAGGTTTATGGCTACACCTTC
TRBV6-1	-	TRBD1	TRBJ2-1	CASSELGQGRIVRLGVYEQFF	TGTGCCAGCAGTGAACTGGGACAGGGAAGGATCGTGCGTTTGGGGGTTTATGAGCAGTTCTTC
TRBV7-2	-	-	TRBJ1-2	CASSPTTETTLYGYTF	TGTGCCAGCAGCCCGACGACAGAAACAACCCTCTATGGCTACACCTTC
TRBV5-5	-	-	TRBJ1-6	CASSLYIGGRDSPLHF	TGTGCCAGCAGCTTGTACATCGGGGGAAGGGATTCACCCCTCCACTTT
TRBV7-9	-	-	TRBJ1-4	CASSLLTGEKLFF	TGTGCCAGCAGCTTACTGACAGGCGAAAAACTGTTTTTT